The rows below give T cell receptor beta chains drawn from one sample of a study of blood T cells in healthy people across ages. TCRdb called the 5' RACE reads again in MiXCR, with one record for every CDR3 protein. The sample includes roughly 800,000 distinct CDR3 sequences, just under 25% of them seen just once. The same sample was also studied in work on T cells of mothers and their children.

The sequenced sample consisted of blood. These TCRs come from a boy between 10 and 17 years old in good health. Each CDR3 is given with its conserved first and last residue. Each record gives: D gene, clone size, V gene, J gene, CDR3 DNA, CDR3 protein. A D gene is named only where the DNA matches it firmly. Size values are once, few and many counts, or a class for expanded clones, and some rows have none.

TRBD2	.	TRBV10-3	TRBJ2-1	TGTGCCATCAGTGAAAGACTAGCGGGGAACAATGAGCAGTTCTTC	CAISERLAGNNEQFF
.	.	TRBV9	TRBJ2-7	TGTGCCAGCAGCGTAGGAGGGGCTCTCGAGCAGTACTTC	CASSVGGALEQYF
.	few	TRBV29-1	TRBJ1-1	TGCAGCGTTGAAGATCTTGGCAGGGAGACTGAAGCTTTCTTT	CSVEDLGRETEAFF
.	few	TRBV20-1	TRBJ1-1	TGCAGTGCTATGACGAAAGAGTTAGCTTTCTTT	CSAMTKELAFF
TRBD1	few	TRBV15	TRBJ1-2	TGTGCCACAGGGATTGGACAGGGAAAGGGCTATGGCTACACCTTC	CATGIGQGKGYGYTF
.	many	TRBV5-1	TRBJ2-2	TGCGCCAGCAGCTTGGGCCCGAACACCGGGGAGCTGTTTTTT	CASSLGPNTGELFF
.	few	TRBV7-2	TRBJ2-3	TGTGCCAGCAGCTTAGCCTTCAGCGTGGATACGCAGTATTTT	CASSLAFSVDTQYF
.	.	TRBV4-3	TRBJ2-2	TGCGCCAGCAGCCAGTTCGAGCTCGGGGAGCTGTTTTTT	CASSQFELGELFF
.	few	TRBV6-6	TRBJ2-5	TGTGCCAGCAACCTGGACTGGGAAGAGACCCAGTACTTC	CASNLDWEETQYF
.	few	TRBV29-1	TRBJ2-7	TGCAGCGTACGGACAGCAAGCTCCTACGAGCAGTACTTC	CSVRTASSYEQYF
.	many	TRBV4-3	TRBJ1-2	TGCGCCAGCAGCCAAGGACAAAACTATGGCTACACCTTC	CASSQGQNYGYTF
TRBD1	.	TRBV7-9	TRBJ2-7	TGTGCCAGCAGCTTGCTCGACAGGGGTGGGCAGTACTTC	CASSLLDRGGQYF
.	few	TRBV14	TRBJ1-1	TGTGCCAGCAGCCAAGCCCGATTAGGAGGGCCGGAACGAGCTTTCTTT	CASSQARLGGPERAFF
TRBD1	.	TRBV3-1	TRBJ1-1	TGTGCCAGCAGCTACGGGACAGGCGGGAACACTGAAGCTTTCTTT	CASSYGTGGNTEAFF
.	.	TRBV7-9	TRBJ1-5	TGTGCCAGCAGCTTAGCGGGGGGCGGCGATTATCAGCCCCAGCATTTT	CASSLAGGGDYQPQHF
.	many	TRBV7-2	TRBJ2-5	TGTGCCAGCAGCTTAGGAGTGGGGGAGACCCAGTACTTC	CASSLGVGETQYF
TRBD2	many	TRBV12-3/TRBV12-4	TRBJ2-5	TGTGCCAGCAGTTTCCGGGGGGGATTACAAGAGACCCAGTACTTC	CASSFRGGLQETQYF
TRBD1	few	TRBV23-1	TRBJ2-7	TGCGCCAGCAGTCAATCAAGGGGGCGTATGTACGAGCAGTACTTC	CASSQSRGRMYEQYF
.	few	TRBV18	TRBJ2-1	TGTGCCAGCTCACCTCGGACACCCGAGCAGTTCTTC	CASSPRTPEQFF
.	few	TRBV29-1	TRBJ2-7	TGCAGCGTTTCCATCTCCTACGAGCAGTACTTC	CSVSISYEQYF
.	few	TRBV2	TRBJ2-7	TGTGCCAGCAGTACCCCGGGGAACTTTGGGGAGCAGTACTTC	CASSTPGNFGEQYF
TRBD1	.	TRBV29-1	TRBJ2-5	TGCAGCGTTGAGGGACAGGGGGGGACCCAGTACTTC	CSVEGQGGTQYF
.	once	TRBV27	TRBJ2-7	TGTGCCAGCAGTTTAGTGCGGGGGCGGGTGTTCTACGAGCAGTACTTC	CASSLVRGRVFYEQYF
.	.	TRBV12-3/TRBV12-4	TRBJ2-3	TGTGCCAGCAGTTTTAGACGCAGCACAGATACGCAGTATTTT	CASSFRRSTDTQYF
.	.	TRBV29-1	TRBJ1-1	TGCAGCGTTGGTCATCTAAGAACTGAAGCTTTCTTT	CSVGHLRTEAFF
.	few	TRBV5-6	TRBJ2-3	TGTGCCAGCAGCCCCAGGGTGATGTGGAGCACAGATACGCAGTATTTT	CASSPRVMWSTDTQYF
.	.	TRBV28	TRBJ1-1	TGTGCCAGCAGTCCCGGAGGCGGCCCTACGTCTGAAGCTTTCTTT	CASSPGGGPTSEAFF
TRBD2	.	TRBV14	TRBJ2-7	TGTGCCAGCAGTCCTCGTCGGACTAGCGGGGCCTACGAGCAGTACTTC	CASSPRRTSGAYEQYF
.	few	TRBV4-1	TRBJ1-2	TGCGCCAGCAGCCAAGCGCCCCTCCGGGATATGTACACCTTC	CASSQAPLRDMYTF
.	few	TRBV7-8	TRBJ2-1	TGTGCCAGCAGCTCCCCCGGGACCCGAGTGCCCAATGAGCAGTTCTTC	CASSSPGTRVPNEQFF
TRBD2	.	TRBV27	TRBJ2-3	TGTGCCAGCAGCCGCACCCGCGGGGGGTCCACAGATACGCAGTATTTT	CASSRTRGGSTDTQYF
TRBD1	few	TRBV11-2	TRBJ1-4	TGTGCCAGCAGCTCAGAAGGGGGCAAGGACGAAAAACTGTTTTTT	CASSSEGGKDEKLFF
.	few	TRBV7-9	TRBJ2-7	TGTGCCAGCAGCTTTGTGGACCGACACCACTCCTACGAGCAGTACTTC	CASSFVDRHHSYEQYF
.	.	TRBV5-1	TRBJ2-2	TGCGCCAGCAGCCCAAACGGCAGAAATCTGAACACCGGGGAGCTGTTTTTT	CASSPNGRNLNTGELFF
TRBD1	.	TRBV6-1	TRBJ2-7	TGTGCCACTTCTCCCCGGGACAGGGGGGACGAGCAGTACTTC	CATSPRDRGDEQYF
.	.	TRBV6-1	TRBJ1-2	TGTGCCAGCAGTGAAGTTAGTTTGGCTGGATATGGCTACACCTTC	CASSEVSLAGYGYTF
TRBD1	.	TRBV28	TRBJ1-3	TGTGCCAGCAGTTCCCAGGGGGCAGGTGGAAACACCATATATTTT	CASSSQGAGGNTIYF
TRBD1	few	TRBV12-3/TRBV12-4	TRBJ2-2	TGTGCCAGCAGTTTTACAGGGGTCGGGGAGCTGTTTTTT	CASSFTGVGELFF
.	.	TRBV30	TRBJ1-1	TGTGCCTGGAGGAATCAGGGGTACACTGAAGCTTTCTTT	CAWRNQGYTEAFF
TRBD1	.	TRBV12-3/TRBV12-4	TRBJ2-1	TGTGCCAGCAGCACGACAGGGGGCTTGACTGAGCAGTTCTTC	CASSTTGGLTEQFF
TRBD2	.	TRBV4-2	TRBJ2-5	TGTGCCAGCAGCCAGGAGGCCCTAGCGGGAGGGTCCCCGAGGGACTTC	CASSQEALAGGSPRDF
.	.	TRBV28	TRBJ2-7	TGTGCCAGCAGTCCAACCGGGACAATCTACGAGCAGTACTTC	CASSPTGTIYEQYF
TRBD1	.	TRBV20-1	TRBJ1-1	TGCAGTGCCACCATCGGCGACAGGGGGTCCAGCACTGAAGCTTTCTTT	CSATIGDRGSSTEAFF
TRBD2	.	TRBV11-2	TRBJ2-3	TGTGCCAGCAGGGGAAATAGCGGGCCTAGCACAGATACGCAGTATTTT	CASRGNSGPSTDTQYF
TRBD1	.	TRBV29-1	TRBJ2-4	TGCAGCGTTGAAGATGGGACAGCCCTTCAGTACTTC	CSVEDGTALQYF
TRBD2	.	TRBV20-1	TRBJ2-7	TGCAGTGCTAGAGATAGCGGGAGGGCCTTCAGCGAGCAGTACTTC	CSARDSGRAFSEQYF
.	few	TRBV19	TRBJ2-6	TGTGCCAGTAACATCGGGCGGCCTGGGGCCAACGTCCTGACTTTC	CASNIGRPGANVLTF
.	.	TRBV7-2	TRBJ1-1	TGTGCCAGCAGCTTATGGGGTGGCACTGAAGCTTTCTTT	CASSLWGGTEAFF
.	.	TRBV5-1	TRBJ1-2	TGCGCCAGCAGTCCCCCCACACAGGGTGCGAGCGGCTACACCTTC	CASSPPTQGASGYTF
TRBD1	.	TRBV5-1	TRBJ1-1	TGCGCCAGCAGCTTCGCCGGGACAGGGAACACTGAAGCTTTCTTT	CASSFAGTGNTEAFF
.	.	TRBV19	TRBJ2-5	TGTGCCAGTAGTATTTTCGGACAGATCGGACAAGAGACCCAGTACTTC	CASSIFGQIGQETQYF
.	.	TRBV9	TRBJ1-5	TGTGCCAGCAGCCCCCACGGGGATGGACAGCCCCAGCATTTT	CASSPHGDGQPQHF
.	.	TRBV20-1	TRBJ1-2	TGCAGTGCTAGCCTAGGGGGGCAGACCGTTATCGCTAACTATGGCTACACCTTC	CSASLGGQTVIANYGYTF